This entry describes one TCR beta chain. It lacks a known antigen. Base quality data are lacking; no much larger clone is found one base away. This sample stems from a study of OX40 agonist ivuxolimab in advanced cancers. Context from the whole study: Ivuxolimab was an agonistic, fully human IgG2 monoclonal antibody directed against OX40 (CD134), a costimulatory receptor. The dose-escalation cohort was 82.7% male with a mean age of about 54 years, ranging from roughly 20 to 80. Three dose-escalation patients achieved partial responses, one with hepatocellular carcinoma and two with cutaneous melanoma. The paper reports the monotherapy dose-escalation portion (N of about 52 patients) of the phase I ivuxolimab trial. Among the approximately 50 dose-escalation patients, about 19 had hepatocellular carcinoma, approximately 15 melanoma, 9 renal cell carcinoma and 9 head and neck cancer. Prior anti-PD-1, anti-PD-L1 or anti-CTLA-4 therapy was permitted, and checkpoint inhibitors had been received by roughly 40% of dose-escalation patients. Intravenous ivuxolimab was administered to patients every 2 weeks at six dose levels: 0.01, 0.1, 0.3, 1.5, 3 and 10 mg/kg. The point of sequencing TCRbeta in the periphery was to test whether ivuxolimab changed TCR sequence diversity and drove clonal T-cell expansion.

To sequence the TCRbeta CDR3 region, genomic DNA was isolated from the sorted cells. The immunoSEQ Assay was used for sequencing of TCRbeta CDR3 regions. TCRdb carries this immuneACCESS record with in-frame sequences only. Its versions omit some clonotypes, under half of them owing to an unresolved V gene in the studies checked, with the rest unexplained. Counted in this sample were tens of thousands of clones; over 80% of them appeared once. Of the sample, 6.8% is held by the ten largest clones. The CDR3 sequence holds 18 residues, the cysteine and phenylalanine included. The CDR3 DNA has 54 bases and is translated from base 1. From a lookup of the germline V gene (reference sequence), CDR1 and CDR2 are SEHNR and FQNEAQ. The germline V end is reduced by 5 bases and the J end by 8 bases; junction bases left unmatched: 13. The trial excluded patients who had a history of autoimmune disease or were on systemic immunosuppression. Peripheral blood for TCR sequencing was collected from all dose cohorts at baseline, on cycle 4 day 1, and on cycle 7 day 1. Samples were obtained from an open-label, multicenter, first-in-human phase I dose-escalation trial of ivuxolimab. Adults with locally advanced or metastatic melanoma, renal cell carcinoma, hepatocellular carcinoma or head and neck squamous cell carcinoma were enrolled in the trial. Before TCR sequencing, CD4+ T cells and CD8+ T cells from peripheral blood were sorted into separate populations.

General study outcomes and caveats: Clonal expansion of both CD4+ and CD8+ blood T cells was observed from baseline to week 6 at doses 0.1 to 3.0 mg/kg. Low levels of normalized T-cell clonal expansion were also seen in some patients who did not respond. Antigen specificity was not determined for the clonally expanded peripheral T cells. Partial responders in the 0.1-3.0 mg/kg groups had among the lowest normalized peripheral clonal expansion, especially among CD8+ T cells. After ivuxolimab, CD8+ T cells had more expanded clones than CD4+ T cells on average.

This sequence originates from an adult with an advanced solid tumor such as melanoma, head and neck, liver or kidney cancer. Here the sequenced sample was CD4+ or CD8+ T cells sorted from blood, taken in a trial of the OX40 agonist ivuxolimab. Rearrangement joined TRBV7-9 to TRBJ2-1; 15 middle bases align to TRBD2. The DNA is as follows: TGTGCCAGCAGCCTCCGTCCGGGACTAGCGGGAGGTGTGGATGAGCAGTTCTTC. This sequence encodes CASSLRPGLAGGVDEQFF.